This TCR beta chain was observed in a study of early T cells in non-severe SARS-CoV-2 infection. MiXCR was run by TCRdb on the 5' RACE reads, yielding one entry per CDR3 protein. The sample includes 75,000 to 90,000 distinct CDR3 sequences, about 9.4% of them seen just once. This clonotype was seen repeatedly, ten times or more. Germline assignment: CDR1 LGHNA and CDR2 YNFKEQ. The V segment lost 0 bases and the J segment 6 bases; nucleotides outside the gene matches: 9. The CDR3 covers 16 residues. The chain recombines TRBV4-2 with TRBJ2-3; 7 nucleotides agree with TRBD2. This TCR was recovered from an adult who was a healthcare worker with PCR-confirmed SARS-CoV-2 infection or an uninfected control (not recorded which). The specimen was whole blood, collected at baseline. The CDR3 sequence is CASSQDPEGGWDTQYF. The CDR3 DNA reads TGTGCCAGCAGCCAAGATCCGGAGGGAGGGTGGGATACGCAGTATTTT.